This T cell receptor (beta chain) was sequenced during a study of breast tumors, draining lymph nodes, adjacent tissues. On this clonotype itself: The antigen is unknown.

Breast cancer patients provided tissue from their axillary draining lymph nodes. Each CDR3 protein is one row after TCRdb ran MiXCR on the multiplex PCR reads. The table lists over 250,000 distinct CDR3 sequences, over 30% of them singletons. Trimming at V came to 5 bases and at J to 11 bases, leaving 8 bases not matched to a gene. Germline V gene data show CDR1 as ENHRY and CDR2 as SYGVKD. The CDR3 sequence is 13 residues long. Study-wide results and caveats: Tumors had less TCR diversity than lymph nodes, more than nontumor tissue.

This TCR was sampled from a female donor with breast cancer. Some clones in this sample may be carry-over from other donors' samples. The chain combines TRBV10-3 with TRBJ1-1; TRBD1 matches 10 bases. What was sequenced was axillary lymph node tissue. The CDR3 coding sequence is TGTGCCATCAGTTACAGGGACAGGGGACTTGCTTTCTTT. Translating it yields CAISYRDRGLAFF.